This T cell receptor beta chain was documented in a study of T cells in tumors after PD-1 blockade. The data were produced by immunoSEQ multiplex PCR, yet TCRdb's version contains in-frame clones alone and is incomplete. The data contain more than 5,000 clones, around 80% of them singletons. The germline V gene has CDR1 SGHRS and CDR2 YFSETQ. V lost 0 bases and J lost 10, with 5 bases in between. The CDR3 covers 11 residues. The study's findings and limits: Peripheral recruitment is suggested, as some novel exhausted tumor clones were in pre-treatment blood.

In the case of this clone: Its specificity is unknown.

The chain recombines TRBV5-1 with TRBJ2-1; no reliable D call. The origin of this receptor is a human donor with advanced basal cell or squamous cell carcinoma (not recorded which). Specimen: PBMCs, collected after anti-PD-1 therapy. The chain's CDR3 is CASSLALEQFF. The CDR3 DNA is TGCGCCAGCAGCTTGGCCCTAGAGCAGTTCTTC.